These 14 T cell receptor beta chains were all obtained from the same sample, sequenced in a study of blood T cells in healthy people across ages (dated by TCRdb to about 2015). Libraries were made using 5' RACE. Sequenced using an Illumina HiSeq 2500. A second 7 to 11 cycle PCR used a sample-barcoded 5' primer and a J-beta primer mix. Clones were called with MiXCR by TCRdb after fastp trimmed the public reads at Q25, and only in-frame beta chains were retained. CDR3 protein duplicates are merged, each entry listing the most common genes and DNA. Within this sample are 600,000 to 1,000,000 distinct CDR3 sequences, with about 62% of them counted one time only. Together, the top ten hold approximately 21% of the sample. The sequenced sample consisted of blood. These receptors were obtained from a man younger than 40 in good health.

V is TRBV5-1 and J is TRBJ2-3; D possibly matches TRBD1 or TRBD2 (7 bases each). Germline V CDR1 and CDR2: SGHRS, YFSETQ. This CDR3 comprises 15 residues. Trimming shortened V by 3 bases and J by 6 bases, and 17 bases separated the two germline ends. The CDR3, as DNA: TGCGCCAGCAGCTCAGGGGGGACTAACACGGATACGCAGTATTTT. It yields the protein CASSSGGTNTDTQYF. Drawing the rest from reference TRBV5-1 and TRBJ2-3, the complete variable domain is KAGVTQTPRYLIKTRGQQVTLSCSPISGHRSVSWYQQTPGQGLQFLFEYFSETQRNKGNFPGRFSGRQFSNSRSEMNVSTLELGDSALYLCASSSGGTNTDTQYFGPGTRLTVL.

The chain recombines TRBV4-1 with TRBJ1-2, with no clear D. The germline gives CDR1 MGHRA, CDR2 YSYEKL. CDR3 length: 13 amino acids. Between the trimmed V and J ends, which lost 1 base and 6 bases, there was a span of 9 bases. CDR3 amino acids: CASSQVMEDGYTF. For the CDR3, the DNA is TGCGCCAGCAGCCAAGTAATGGAAGATGGCTACACCTTC.

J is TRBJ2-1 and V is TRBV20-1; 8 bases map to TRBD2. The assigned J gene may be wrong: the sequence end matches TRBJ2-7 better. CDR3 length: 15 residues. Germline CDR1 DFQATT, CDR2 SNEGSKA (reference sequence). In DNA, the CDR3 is TGCAGTGCTAGAACGGGGGGGAGCTCCTACAATGAGCAGTACTTC. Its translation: CSARTGGSSYNEQYF.

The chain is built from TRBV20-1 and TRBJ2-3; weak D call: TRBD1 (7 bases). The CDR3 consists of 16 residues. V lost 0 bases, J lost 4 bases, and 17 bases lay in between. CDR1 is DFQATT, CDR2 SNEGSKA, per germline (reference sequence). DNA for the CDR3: TGCAGTGCTAGAGATCCCAGGGGGGAACGCCCAGATACGCAGTATTTT. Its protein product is CSARDPRGERPDTQYF.

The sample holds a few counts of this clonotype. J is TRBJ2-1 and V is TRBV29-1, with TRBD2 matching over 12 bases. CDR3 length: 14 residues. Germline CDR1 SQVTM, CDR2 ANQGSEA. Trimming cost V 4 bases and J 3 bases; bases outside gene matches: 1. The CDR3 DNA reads TGCAGCGTTGGGGGACTAGCGGGCTACAATGAGCAGTTCTTC. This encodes CSVGGLAGYNEQFF.

CDR3 sequence: CASSQVLGGANVLTF. The CDR3 DNA reads as TGCGCCAGCAGCCAAGTTTTAGGAGGGGCCAACGTCCTGACTTTC. The rearrangement joins TRBV4-3 to TRBJ2-6, with D unresolved. V shed 1 base and J shed 4 bases, with 8 bases lying between them. The CDR3 length is 15 residues. Germline values: CDR1 LGHNA, CDR2 YSLEER.

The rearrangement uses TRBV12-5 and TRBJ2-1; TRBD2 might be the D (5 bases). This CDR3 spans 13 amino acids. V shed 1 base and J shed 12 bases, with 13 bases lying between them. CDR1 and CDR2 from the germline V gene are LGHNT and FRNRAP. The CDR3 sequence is CASGLGTPPGQFF. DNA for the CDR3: TGTGCTAGTGGTTTGGGGACTCCCCCGGGGCAGTTCTTC.

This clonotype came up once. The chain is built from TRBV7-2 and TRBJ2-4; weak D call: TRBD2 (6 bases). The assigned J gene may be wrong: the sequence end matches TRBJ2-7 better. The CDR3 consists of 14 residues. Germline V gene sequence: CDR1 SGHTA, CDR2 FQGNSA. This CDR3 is CASSPAGLGYEQYF. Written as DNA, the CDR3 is TGTGCCAGCAGCCCCGCGGGGCTGGGCTACGAGCAGTACTTC.

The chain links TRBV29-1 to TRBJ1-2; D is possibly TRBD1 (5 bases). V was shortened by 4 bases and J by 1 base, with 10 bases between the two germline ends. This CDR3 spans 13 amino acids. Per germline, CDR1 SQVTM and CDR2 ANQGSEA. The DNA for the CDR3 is TGCAGCGTTGGTCAGGGTGGTAACTATGGCTACACCTTC. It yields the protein CSVGQGGNYGYTF.

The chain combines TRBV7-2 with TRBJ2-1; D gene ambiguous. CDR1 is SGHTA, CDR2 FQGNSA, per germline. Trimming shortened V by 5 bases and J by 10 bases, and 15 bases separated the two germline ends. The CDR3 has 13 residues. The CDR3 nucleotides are TGTGCCAGCAGCGCCTACCTAGAAGTCGAGCAGTTCTTC. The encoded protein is CASSAYLEVEQFF.

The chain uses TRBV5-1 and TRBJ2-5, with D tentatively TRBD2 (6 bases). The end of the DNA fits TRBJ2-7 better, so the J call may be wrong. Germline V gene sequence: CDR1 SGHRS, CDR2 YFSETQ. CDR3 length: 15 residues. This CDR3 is CASSNSRGFGYEQYF. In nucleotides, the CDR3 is TGCGCCAGCAGCAACTCTCGGGGGTTCGGTTACGAGCAGTACTTC.

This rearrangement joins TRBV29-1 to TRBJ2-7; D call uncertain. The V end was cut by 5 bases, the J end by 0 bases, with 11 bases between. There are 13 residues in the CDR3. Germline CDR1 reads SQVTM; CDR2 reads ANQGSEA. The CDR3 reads CSVLMEVSYEQYF. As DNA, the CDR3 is TGCAGCGTTCTAATGGAAGTCTCCTACGAGCAGTACTTC.

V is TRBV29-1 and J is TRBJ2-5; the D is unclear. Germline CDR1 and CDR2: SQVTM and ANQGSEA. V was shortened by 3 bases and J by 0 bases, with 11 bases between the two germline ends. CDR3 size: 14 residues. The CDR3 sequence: CSVDPSGDQETQYF. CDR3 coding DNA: TGCAGCGTTGACCCTTCTGGAGACCAAGAGACCCAGTACTTC. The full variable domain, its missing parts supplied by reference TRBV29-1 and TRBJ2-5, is SAVISQKPSRDICQRGTSLTIQCQVDSQVTMMFWYRQQPGQSLTLIATANQGSEATYESGFVIDKFPISRPNLTFSTLTVSNMSPEDSSIYLCSVDPSGDQETQYFGPGTRLLVL.

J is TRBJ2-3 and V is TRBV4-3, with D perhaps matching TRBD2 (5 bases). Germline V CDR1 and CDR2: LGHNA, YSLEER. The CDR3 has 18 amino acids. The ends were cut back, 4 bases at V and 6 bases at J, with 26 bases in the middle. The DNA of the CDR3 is TGCGCCAGCAGCCGAGGGTCCATGAGGGCCATGAAGAGTGATACGCAGTATTTT. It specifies CASSRGSMRAMKSDTQYF.